This T cell receptor (beta chain) comes out of a study of blood T cell repertoires in COVID-19. Across the study: The analysed material was cDNA or gDNA that came from T cells, B-cell-depleted T cells, or PBMCs.

The CDR3 covers 16 residues. V was pared by 2 bases and J by 7 bases, with 20 bases between. Germline V gene sequence: CDR1 MGHRA, CDR2 YSYEKL. TCRdb keeps only in-frame clones here, not all; method: immunoSEQ multiplex PCR. The sample lists around 250,000 clones; roughly 85% were seen once. Sequencing was carried out using peripheral blood. This receptor was taken from a middle-aged man with active or convalescent COVID-19. This sequence joins TRBV4-1 and TRBJ1-2; D is perhaps TRBD1 (6 bases). The CDR3 nucleotides read TGCGCCAGCAGCCAACCCAGACAGGCGGCCTACGGTGGCTACACCTTC. Its translation: CASSQPRQAAYGGYTF.